The present TCR beta chain was sequenced within a study of blood T cell repertoires in COVID-19. Turning to the study itself: Material from acute and convalescent COVID-19 was sourced from the United States, Italy and Spain. Sources were T cells, B-cell-depleted T cells, or PBMCs; the material itself was cDNA or gDNA.

Recovered Cohort 3 donors showed two negative PCRs, clearance, or symptom resolution. Original handling: Cell counts per sample came from amplifying reference gene primers. Some clones are missing from TCRdb's copy, which holds only in-frame ones; the method was immunoSEQ multiplex PCR. That table supplies the V and J calls and clone size; D and trimming were determined from the DNA. The sample lists some 180,000 clones; 85% were seen once. Germline V gene lookup returns CDR1 SGHNT and CDR2 YYREEE (reference sequence). V lost 5 bases, J lost 1 base, and 2 bases stayed unmatched. The CDR3 has 13 residues.

Sequencing used PBMCs or T cells enriched from blood (not recorded which). This receptor was obtained from a man aged 35 to 55 who had recovered from COVID-19. This chain uses TRBV5-4 with TRBJ1-1, with TRBD1 identical over 7 bases. The CDR3 DNA reads TGTGCCAGCAGGGGGACAGAGAACACTGAAGCTTTCTTT. It encodes CASRGTENTEAFF.